The 27 T cell receptor beta chains below all came from one sample that was sequenced in a study of tumour-infiltrating T cells in Burkitt lymphoma. The method was immunoSEQ multiplex PCR; TCRdb's version includes in-frame clones alone and lacks a portion of them. This table has some 7,800 clones, more than 65% appearing once. The sequencing input was tumor tissue. The source of these receptors is a human donor with diffuse large B-cell lymphoma.

In DNA, the CDR3 is TGCGCCAGCAGCGGGGACCTGGGGGAGACCCAGTACTTC. Residues: CASSGDLGETQYF. The J gene is TRBJ2-5, the V gene TRBV5-1, with D possibly being TRBD1 or TRBD2 (5 bases each). Germline CDR1 SGHRS, CDR2 YFSETQ. V gave up 4 bases and J gave up 5 bases, with 12 bases separating them. The CDR3 runs to 13 residues.

The chain couples TRBV18 to TRBJ1-2, with TRBD1 matching over 7 bases. Germline CDR1 and CDR2: KGHSH and LQKENI. The CDR3 spans 14 residues. Losses at the gene ends were 2 bases for V and 4 bases for J; bases not matched to a gene: 4. DNA for the CDR3: TGTGCCAGCTCACCAGGGACAGAAGCCTATGGCTACACCTTC. Its protein is CASSPGTEAYGYTF.

This chain connects TRBV25-1 to TRBJ1-1; D perhaps matches TRBD1 (5 bases). The CDR3 is made up of 14 amino acids. The V end was cut by 3 bases, the J end by 2 bases, with 10 bases between. Germline CDR1 is MGHDK and CDR2 is SYGVNS. The CDR3 is CASSEMGVNTEAFF. DNA of the CDR3: TGTGCCAGCAGTGAGATGGGGGTTAACACTGAAGCTTTCTTT.

The chain employs TRBV6-4 and TRBJ2-4; 11 bases are shared with TRBD2. The junction had 11 bases not matched to a gene; V was cut back by 3 bases and J by 1 base. Germline CDR1 and CDR2: MRHNA and SNTAGT. The CDR3 is made up of 19 amino acids. Written as DNA, the CDR3 is TGTGCCAGCAGTGATTCGGGACTAGCGGTGCATGGGGCCAAAAACATTCAGTACTTC. Amino acids: CASSDSGLAVHGAKNIQYF.

The chain is built from TRBV27 and TRBJ2-7; TRBD1 aligns across 8 bases. Germline lookup yields CDR1 MNHEY and CDR2 SMNVEV (reference sequence). V shed 2 bases and J 4 bases; nucleotides not matched to a gene: 4. This CDR3 region has 14 residues. The CDR3 region is CASSLGQGPYEQYF. The CDR3 DNA follows: TGTGCCAGCAGTTTAGGACAGGGCCCTTACGAGCAGTACTTC.

This chain links TRBV7-8 with TRBJ2-3; TRBD2 agrees at 7 bases. The CDR3 length is 17 residues. CDR1 is SGHVS, CDR2 FQNEAQ, per germline. The V segment lost 4 bases and the J segment 2 bases; nucleotides outside the gene matches: 12. The CDR3 DNA follows: TGTGCCAGCAGCTCCTATGGGCTAGCGGTGACCACAGATACGCAGTATTTT. This translates into CASSSYGLAVTTDTQYF.

This chain connects TRBV5-8 to TRBJ1-5, with 7 bases identical to TRBD1. Germline V gene data show CDR1 as SGHTS and CDR2 as YDEGEE. The CDR3 extends over 18 amino acids. The J segment lost 0 bases and the V segment lost 4 bases, leaving 13 bases of the junction unmatched. CDR3 amino acids: CASSTPGQQSFSNQPQHF. CDR3 nucleotides: TGTGCCAGCAGCACCCCGGGACAGCAAAGTTTTAGCAATCAGCCCCAGCATTTT.

The J gene is TRBJ2-1, the V gene TRBV7-2; D is possibly TRBD1 (7 bases). Germline CDR1 is SGHTA and CDR2 is FQGNSA. There are 15 residues in the CDR3. Trimming took 5 bases from V and 6 from J, leaving 17 bases between them. This chain's CDR3 is CASSTRQGGGNEQFF. The DNA of the CDR3 is TGTGCCAGCAGCACTCGACAGGGAGGCGGCAATGAGCAGTTCTTC.

This clone has just a few counts. The chain employs TRBV6-5 and TRBJ2-7; the D gene is possibly TRBD2 (6 bases). Looked up from germline, CDR1 is MNHEY and CDR2 is SVGAGI. V shed 4 bases and J shed 5 bases, with 12 bases lying between them. This CDR3 is 13 amino acids long. The CDR3 region has the DNA TGTGCCAGCAGTTCCGGGGGTCTCGACGAGCAGTACTTC. Its protein is CASSSGGLDEQYF.

The rearrangement links TRBV7-3 to TRBJ1-2; D possibly corresponds to TRBD1 (6 bases). The CDR3 consists of 13 residues. Germline CDR1 and CDR2: SGHTA and FQGTGA. Trimming removed 5 bases from V and 5 bases from J, with 12 bases in between. The DNA of the CDR3 is TGTGCCAGCAGCCTCACAGGGTCATATGGCTACACCTTC. Its protein product is CASSLTGSYGYTF.

The chain has TRBV6-5 and TRBJ2-7; 7 bases are shared with TRBD2. The CDR3 consists of 15 residues. The germline V gene has CDR1 MNHEY and CDR2 SVGAGI. V lost 0 bases to trimming and J lost 2 bases; unmatched junction nucleotides: 4. The CDR3 here is CASSYSSGDPYEQYF. In nucleotides, the CDR3 is TGTGCCAGCAGTTACTCGAGCGGGGACCCCTACGAGCAGTACTTC.

There are a few counts of this clone. The chain couples TRBV4-1 to TRBJ2-3; 11 nucleotides agree with TRBD1. Germline V gene data show CDR1 as MGHRA and CDR2 as YSYEKL. The length of the CDR3 is 14 residues. The trim removed 8 bases at V and 6 bases at J, leaving 7 bases unmatched. The CDR3 DNA follows: TGCGCCAGCCGGACAGGGGGCTTGGGGGATACGCAGTATTTT. This translates into CASRTGGLGDTQYF.

By sample share, this clone is large. The genes are TRBV27 and TRBJ1-1; D remains unclear. This CDR3 region has 11 residues. The germline V gene encodes CDR1 MNHEY and CDR2 SMNVEV (reference sequence). The V gene lost 6 bases and the J gene lost 4 bases, with 6 bases spanning the gap. CDR3 sequence (DNA): TGTGCCAGCAGCTCAGCCACTGAAGCTTTCTTT. Translated, it gives CASSSATEAFF.

V usage is TRBV19 and J usage is TRBJ2-7, with 7 bases fitting TRBD2. Per the germline V gene, CDR1 is LNHDA and CDR2 is SQIVND (reference sequence). V lost 1 base and J lost 5; bases outside the gene matches: 5. The CDR3 covers 14 residues. The CDR3 loop reads CASSIVAGFDEQYF. The CDR3 DNA sequence: TGTGCCAGTAGTATAGTAGCGGGTTTCGACGAGCAGTACTTC. Based on the CDR3 plus reference TRBV19 and TRBJ2-7, the full variable domain is DGGITQSPKYLFRKEGQNVTLSCEQNLNHDAMYWYRQDPGQGLRLIYYSQIVNDFQKGDIAEGYSVSREKKESFPLTVTSAQKNPTAFYLCASSIVAGFDEQYFGPGTRLTVT.

This clone appeared a few times. This sequence joins TRBV4-2 and TRBJ1-3, with D hard to call. The CDR3 sequence is 14 residues long. The V gene lost 5 bases and the J gene lost 0 bases, with 8 bases spanning the gap. CDR1 and CDR2 from the germline V gene are LGHNA and YNFKEQ. CDR3 nucleotides: TGTGCCAGCAGCTTCCAGGACTCTGGAAACACCATATATTTT. Residues: CASSFQDSGNTIYF.

J is TRBJ2-5 and V is TRBV5-6, with a tentative D call TRBD2 (5 bases). This CDR3 spans 16 amino acids. The germline V and J ends were trimmed by 5 bases and 5 bases, with 22 bases remaining between them. Germline-derived CDR1 and CDR2 are SGHDT and YYEEEE. CDR3 loop: CASRGQDSLSWETQYF. The DNA of the CDR3 is TGTGCCAGCAGAGGCCAGGACTCCTTGAGTTGGGAGACCCAGTACTTC. The whole variable domain, remainder taken from reference TRBV5-6 and TRBJ2-5, is DAGVTQSPTHLIKTRGQQVTLRCSPKSGHDTVSWYQQALGQGPQFIFQYYEEEERQRGNFPDRFSGHQFPNYSSELNVNALLLGDSALYLCASRGQDSLSWETQYFGPGTRLLVL.

A note on this clone: This sample includes further DNA sequences coding for the same CDR3. The J gene is TRBJ1-2, the V gene TRBV5-1; no clear D. The germline V and J ends were trimmed by 0 bases and 8 bases, with 8 bases remaining between them. The CDR3 consists of 12 residues. The germline V gene encodes CDR1 SGHRS and CDR2 YFSETQ. CDR3 sequence (DNA): TGCGCCAGCAGCTTGGCCAGGATCGGCTACACCTTC. This encodes CASSLARIGYTF.

This sequence joins TRBV15 and TRBJ1-1; 9 bases fit TRBD1. After removal of 0 bases from V and 8 bases from J, the junction contained 4 bases not matched to a gene. CDR3 length: 14 amino acids. Germline CDR1 LNHNV, CDR2 YYDKDF (reference sequence). CDR3 sequence: CATSREGTGKEAFF. The CDR3 region has the DNA TGTGCCACCAGCAGAGAGGGGACAGGGAAGGAAGCTTTCTTT.

The V gene is TRBV4-3, the J gene TRBJ2-1, with D possibly TRBD2 on 6 matching bases. The CDR3 runs 15 residues. The ends were cut back, 3 bases at V and 4 bases at J, with 13 bases in the middle. Germline CDR1 and CDR2: LGHNA and YSLEER. The CDR3 spells CASSQGLARYNEQFF. The CDR3 DNA reads as TGCGCCAGCAGCCAGGGTCTAGCGAGATACAATGAGCAGTTCTTC.

This chain connects TRBV10-2 to TRBJ2-2; D might be TRBD1 or TRBD2, each matching 6 bases. The V gene lost 10 bases and the J gene lost 5 bases, with 20 bases spanning the gap. The CDR3 has 15 amino acids. Germline CDR1 WSHSY, CDR2 SAAADI. The DNA for the CDR3 is TGCGCCACCCGAGGATCCCAGGGGAGGACCGGGGAGCTGTTTTTT. The encoded protein is CATRGSQGRTGELFF.

Judged by abundance, this clone is medium-sized. The sample holds other DNA sequences that translate to the same CDR3. The chain recombines TRBV7-9 with TRBJ2-7; TRBD2 might be the D (6 bases). V was trimmed by 1 base and J by 4 bases, leaving 17 bases between them. The CDR3 loop spans 16 amino acids. Germline CDR1 reads SEHNR; CDR2 reads FQNEAQ (reference sequence). CDR3 protein: CASSLGEEGGNYEQYF. The CDR3 DNA reads TGTGCCAGCAGCTTAGGAGAGGAGGGTGGAAATTACGAGCAGTACTTC.

The chain employs TRBV5-4 and TRBJ2-5; either TRBD1 or TRBD2 may fit D (5 bases each). Germline CDR1 reads SGHNT; CDR2 reads YYREEE (reference sequence). This CDR3 comprises 15 residues. V dropped 0 bases and J dropped 1 base, with 10 bases sitting between them. Here the CDR3 DNA reads TGTGCCAGCAGCTTGGTAGGGGACGGCCAAGAGACCCAGTACTTC. The encoded protein is CASSLVGDGQETQYF.

The V call is TRBV14, the J call TRBJ1-3; 7 bases agree with TRBD1. The CDR3 has 15 residues. In germline, CDR1 is SGHDN, CDR2 FVKESK. The J segment lost 5 bases and the V segment lost 1 base, leaving 5 bases of the junction unmatched. Written as DNA, the CDR3 is TGTGCCAGCAGCCAAGGACAGGGAACGCGAAACACCATATATTTT. The encoded protein is CASSQGQGTRNTIYF.

The rearrangement joins TRBV4-1 to TRBJ1-5; D remains unclear. CDR1 and CDR2 from the germline V gene are MGHRA and YSYEKL. The CDR3 is made up of 13 amino acids. The V end lost 1 base, the J end lost 11 bases, and 12 bases lay between the germline ends. In DNA form, the CDR3 reads TGCGCCAGCAGCCAAGGGACCCTCACGTCCCAGCATTTT. The encoded protein is CASSQGTLTSQHF.

The gene calls are TRBV7-8 and TRBJ1-5, with D possibly being TRBD1 (5 bases). Germline V gives CDR1 SGHVS, CDR2 FQNEAQ. This CDR3 is 13 amino acids long. V shed 5 bases and J shed 7 bases, with 12 bases lying between them. The CDR3 sequence is CASSTRQRQPQHF. CDR3 nucleotide sequence: TGTGCCAGCAGCACGAGACAGCGGCAGCCCCAGCATTTT. The whole variable domain, remainder taken from reference TRBV7-8 and TRBJ1-5, is GAGVSQSPRYKVAKRGQDVALRCDPISGHVSLFWYQQALGQGPEFLTYFQNEAQLDKSGLPSDRFFAERPEGSVSTLKIQRTQQEDSAVYLCASSTRQRQPQHFGDGTRLSIL.

This rearrangement joins TRBV5-1 to TRBJ2-5, with 15 positions matching TRBD2. This CDR3 has 18 residues. Germline V lookup: CDR1 SGHRS, CDR2 YFSETQ. Trimming cost V 4 bases and J 6 bases; bases outside gene matches: 13. The CDR3 region is CASSGGLAGGFAVQTQYF. DNA of the CDR3: TGCGCCAGCAGCGGGGGACTAGCGGGGGGTTTCGCCGTTCAGACCCAGTACTTC.

The chain combines TRBV7-9 with TRBJ1-2; weak D call: TRBD1 (6 bases). The germline V gene has CDR1 SEHNR and CDR2 FQNEAQ (reference sequence). Trimming removed 6 bases at V and 0 bases at J, with 11 bases between. This CDR3 is 14 amino acids long. The DNA for the CDR3 is TGTGCCAGCAGTTTTGGACAGACTAACTATGGCTACACCTTC. Amino acids: CASSFGQTNYGYTF.